This T cell receptor (beta chain) was found in a study of blood T cells in healthy people across ages. The CDR3 covers 13 residues. Germline assignment: CDR1 MDHEN and CDR2 SYDVKM. V lost 7 bases, J lost 3 bases, and 13 bases lay in between. For the second PCR, which ran for about 6 to 11 cycles, a sample-barcoded 5' primer and a J-beta primer mix were used. TCRdb itself ran the 5' RACE reads through MiXCR, one entry per CDR3 protein. The sample lists about 770,000 distinct CDR3 sequences; around 43% were seen once. This clonotype was detected once. This rearrangement joins TRBV28 to TRBJ2-7; D perhaps matches TRBD1 (6 bases). The sequence was collected from a man aged 55 to 70 in good health. The sequencing input was blood. The CDR3 protein is CASTTGKDYEQYF. The CDR3 bases are TGTGCCAGCACAACAGGGAAGGACTACGAGCAGTACTTC.